The clone carrying this T cell receptor (beta chain) was counted a single time. What it binds is unknown. The second PCR ran 7 to 11 cycles with a sample-barcoded 5' primer and J-beta primers. TCRdb re-analysed the 5' RACE reads in MiXCR, keeping a single row per CDR3 protein. The sample includes 790,000 or so distinct CDR3 sequences, more than 55% of them seen just once. These data come from a study of blood T cells in healthy people across ages. Whole-study context: About one barcoded TCR beta cDNA was captured per two T cells. Study-level findings and limits: Long-lived and aged donors differed, with more naive CD4+ cells and higher diversity in the long-lived. Changes in expanded clonotypes were possibly confounded, as the CMV status of donors was unknown.

Germline V gene data show CDR1 as DFQATT and CDR2 as SNEGSKA (reference sequence). V shed 6 bases and J 7 bases; nucleotides not matched to a gene: 13. This CDR3 comprises 14 residues. This TCR was recovered from a man in his forties in good health. The sample taken for sequencing was blood. This rearrangement joins TRBV20-1 to TRBJ1-2; 8 bases fit TRBD1. CDR3 sequence reads: CSANSLGQARGYTF. The CDR3 region has the DNA TGCAGTGCCAATTCCCTGGGACAGGCTCGTGGCTACACCTTC.